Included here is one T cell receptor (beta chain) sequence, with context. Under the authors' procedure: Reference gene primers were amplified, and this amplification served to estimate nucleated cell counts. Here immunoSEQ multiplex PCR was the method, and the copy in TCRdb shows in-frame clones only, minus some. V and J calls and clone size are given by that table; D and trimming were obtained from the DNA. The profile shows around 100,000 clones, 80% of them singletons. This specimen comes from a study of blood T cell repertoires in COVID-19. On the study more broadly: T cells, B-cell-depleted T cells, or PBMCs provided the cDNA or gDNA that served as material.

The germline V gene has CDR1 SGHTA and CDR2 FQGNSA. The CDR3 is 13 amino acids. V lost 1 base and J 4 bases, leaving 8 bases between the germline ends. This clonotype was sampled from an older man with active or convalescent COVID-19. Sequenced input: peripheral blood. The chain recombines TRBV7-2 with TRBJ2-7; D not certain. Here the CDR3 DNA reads TGTGCCAGCAGCTTAGTAACTGGTTACGAGCAGTACTTC. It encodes CASSLVTGYEQYF.